This TCR beta chain was sequenced during a study of cytomegalovirus exposure and HLA in healthy donors. PCR employed 60 Vbeta and 13 Jbeta primers. Produced via immunoSEQ multiplex PCR; TCRdb's table is partial and in-frame only. The listing contains tens of thousands of clones. In germline, CDR1 is SGDLS, CDR2 YYNGEE. The V and J ends lost 3 bases and 3 bases, in that order; junction bases with no gene match: 5. This CDR3 contains 14 residues. With respect to this clone: What it recognizes is unknown.

Study results and caveats: Only CMV serostatus was available as immune exposure information.

This chain links TRBV9 with TRBJ1-2; TRBD1 matches at 7 bases. The sequenced material came from PBMCs. The sequence derives from a woman aged 40 to 50 in good health and CMV-seropositive. The CDR3 DNA reads TGTGCCAGCAGCGACCCTGACAGGGACTATGGCTACACCTTC. Its translation is CASSDPDRDYGYTF.